Shown below are 12 T cell receptor beta chains from a single sample sequenced in a study of CD8 T cells in ankylosing spondylitis. TCRdb processed the 5' RACE reads anew with MiXCR; each CDR3 protein has one entry. The table records 200,000 to 250,000 distinct CDR3 sequences, roughly 32% of them present only once. The sequencing sample was made of blood, either unsorted or a sorted T cell fraction (not recorded which). The receptors shown here come from a male donor with ankylosing spondylitis or in good health (not recorded which).

V and J are TRBV20-1 and TRBJ2-7; the D gene could be TRBD1 or TRBD2 (5 bases each). Trimming left V 7 bases short and J 2 bases short, with 12 bases between. Germline CDR1 and CDR2: DFQATT and SNEGSKA (reference sequence). The CDR3 sequence is 12 residues long. The CDR3 bases are TGCAGTGGAGTGGGGGTTACCTACGAGCAGTACTTC. It encodes CSGVGVTYEQYF.

The chain joins TRBV20-1 to TRBJ2-7, with TRBD1 as a possible D gene (6 bases). Germline assignment: CDR1 DFQATT and CDR2 SNEGSKA (reference sequence). The CDR3 is 12 residues long. Deletions cut 2 bases from V and 2 bases from J, with 7 bases between. Here the CDR3 reads CSARQGTYEQYF. In DNA form, the CDR3 reads TGCAGTGCTAGACAGGGGACCTACGAGCAGTACTTC.

The chain combines TRBV7-2 with TRBJ2-3, with 13 bases aligning to TRBD2. V lost 1 base and J lost 2; bases outside the gene matches: 3. Looked up from germline, CDR1 is SGHTA and CDR2 is FQGNSA. This CDR3 region has 17 residues. The DNA for the CDR3 is TGTGCCAGCAGCTTAGGGACTAGCGGGGGCTACACAGATACGCAGTATTTT. The encoded protein is CASSLGTSGGYTDTQYF.

This chain links TRBV5-1 with TRBJ2-5; D might be TRBD1 (6 bases). The CDR3 contains 13 residues. Trimming left V 3 bases short and J 5 bases short, with 11 bases between. The germline gives CDR1 SGHRS, CDR2 YFSETQ. The DNA for the CDR3 is TGCGCCAGCAGCTCACAGGGTTGGGAGACCCAGTACTTC. Its translation is CASSSQGWETQYF.

The chain joins TRBV4-2 to TRBJ1-5, with 7 bases that match TRBD1. There are 15 residues in the CDR3. Unmatched junction bases numbered 3, after V lost 0 bases and J lost 4 bases. The germline V gene encodes CDR1 LGHNA and CDR2 YNFKEQ. CDR3 nucleotide sequence: TGTGCCAGCAGCCAAGAAGGGGGCTGGAATCAGCCCCAGCATTTT. Protein: CASSQEGGWNQPQHF.

V and J are TRBV29-1 and TRBJ1-5; D unresolved. V lost 4 bases and J lost 4, with 14 bases in between. The germline CDR1 and CDR2 sequences are SQVTM and ANQGSEA. The CDR3 contains 14 residues. The CDR3 reads CSVGTGTSNQPQHF. The CDR3, as DNA: TGCAGCGTTGGAACGGGAACCTCAAATCAGCCCCAGCATTTT.

The J gene is TRBJ2-7, the V gene TRBV6-5; 7 nucleotides line up with TRBD1. J was trimmed by 1 base and V by 0 bases; bases with no gene match: 12. The CDR3 sequence is 18 residues long. Germline CDR1 is MNHEY and CDR2 is SVGAGI. CDR3 loop: CASSYSDNPGTVSYEQYF. DNA of the CDR3: TGTGCCAGCAGTTACTCTGACAATCCCGGGACAGTGTCCTACGAGCAGTACTTC.

V gene TRBV7-9 combines with J gene TRBJ1-4; 7 bases map to TRBD1. V shed 8 bases, J shed 5 bases, and the junction held 8 bases outside the gene matches. CDR3 length: 14 amino acids. Germline V lookup: CDR1 SEHNR, CDR2 FQNEAQ (reference sequence). The CDR3 sequence is CASGSDRENEKLFF. For the CDR3, the DNA is TGTGCCAGCGGATCAGACAGGGAAAATGAAAAACTGTTTTTT.

The rearrangement uses TRBV20-1 and TRBJ1-4; 8 positions agree with TRBD1. This CDR3 has 19 residues. V was pared by 3 bases and J by 7 bases, with 22 bases of the junction left unmatched. Germline lookup yields CDR1 DFQATT and CDR2 SNEGSKA (reference sequence). The CDR3 DNA is TGCAGTGCTAGCCCCCTAGCCCCCTTGACAGGGGTTAGAGGTGAAAAACTGTTTTTT. Protein: CSASPLAPLTGVRGEKLFF.

The chain employs TRBV12-3 or TRBV12-4 and TRBJ2-7, with no clear D. V was cut by 5 bases and J by 2 bases, with 13 bases left in between. This CDR3 is 14 amino acids long. CDR3 loop: CASSPPNLPYEQYF. The DNA of the CDR3 is TGTGCCAGCAGTCCACCGAACCTACCCTACGAGCAGTACTTC.

This chain links TRBV4-2 with TRBJ2-7, with TRBD2 matching 8 bases. The CDR3 is 15 amino acids. Germline loops: CDR1 LGHNA, CDR2 YNFKEQ. Trimming removed 0 bases from V and 0 bases from J; junction bases left unmatched: 1. This chain's CDR3 is CASSQELAGSYEQYF. CDR3 DNA: TGTGCCAGCAGCCAAGAGCTAGCGGGCTCCTACGAGCAGTACTTC.

The chain is built from TRBV5-1 and TRBJ2-3; 7 bases are shared with TRBD1. The V segment lost 3 bases and the J segment 2 bases; nucleotides outside the gene matches: 6. Germline CDR1 and CDR2: SGHRS and YFSETQ. The CDR3 runs to 15 residues. The CDR3, as DNA: TGCGCCAGCAGCTACGGGACAGCCGTCACAGATACGCAGTATTTT. Translating it yields CASSYGTAVTDTQYF.